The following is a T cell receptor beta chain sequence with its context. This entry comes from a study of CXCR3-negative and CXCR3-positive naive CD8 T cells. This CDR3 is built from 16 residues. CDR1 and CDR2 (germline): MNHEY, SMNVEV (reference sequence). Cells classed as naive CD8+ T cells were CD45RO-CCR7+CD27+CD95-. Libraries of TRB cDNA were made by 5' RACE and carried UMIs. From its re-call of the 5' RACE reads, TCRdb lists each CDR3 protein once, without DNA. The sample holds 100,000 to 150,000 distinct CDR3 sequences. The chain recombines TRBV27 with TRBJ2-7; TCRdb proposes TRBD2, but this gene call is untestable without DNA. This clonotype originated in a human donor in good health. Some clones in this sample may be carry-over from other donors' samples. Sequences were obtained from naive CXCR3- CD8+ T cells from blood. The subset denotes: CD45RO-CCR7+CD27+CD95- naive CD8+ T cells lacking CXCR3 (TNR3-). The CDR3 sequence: CASSLSVALSSYEQYF.